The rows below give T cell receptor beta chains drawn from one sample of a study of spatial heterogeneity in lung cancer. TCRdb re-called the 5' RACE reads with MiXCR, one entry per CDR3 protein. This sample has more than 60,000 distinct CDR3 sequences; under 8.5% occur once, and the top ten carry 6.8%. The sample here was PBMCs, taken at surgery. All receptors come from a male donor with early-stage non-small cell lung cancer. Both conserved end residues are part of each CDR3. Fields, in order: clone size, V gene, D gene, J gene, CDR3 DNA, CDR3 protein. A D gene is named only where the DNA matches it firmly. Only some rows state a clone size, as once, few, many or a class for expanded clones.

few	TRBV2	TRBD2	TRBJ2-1	TGTGCCAGCAGGGAACTAGCGGGCTCCTACAATGAGCAGTTCTTC	CASRELAGSYNEQFF
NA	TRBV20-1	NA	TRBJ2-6	TGCAGTGCCTCCCGCCAAAACTCTGGGGCCAACGTCCCGACTTTC	CSASRQNSGANVPTF
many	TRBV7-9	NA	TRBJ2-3	TGTGCCAGCAGCTTCGGGGGAGACTCAGATACGCAGTATTTT	CASSFGGDSDTQYF
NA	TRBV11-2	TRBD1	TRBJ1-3	TGTGCCAGCAGTTACGACAGGGGCTTGAACACCATATATTTT	CASSYDRGLNTIYF
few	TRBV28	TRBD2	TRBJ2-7	TGTGCCAGCACCCCGGGGGGACTATACGAGCAGTACTTC	CASTPGGLYEQYF
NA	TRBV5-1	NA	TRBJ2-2	TGCGCCAGCAGCTTGGGCGGCGCGGTTACCGGGGAGCTGTTTTTT	CASSLGGAVTGELFF
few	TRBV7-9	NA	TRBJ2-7	TGTGCCAGCGGCCCGTCAAACTACGAGCAGTACTTC	CASGPSNYEQYF
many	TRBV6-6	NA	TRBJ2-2	TGTGCCAGCAGGAAGGGTCCCGGGGAGCTGTTTTTT	CASRKGPGELFF
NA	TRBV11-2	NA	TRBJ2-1	TGTGCCAGCAGCTTAGTGATAAACCCCGACAATGAGCAGTTCTTC	CASSLVINPDNEQFF
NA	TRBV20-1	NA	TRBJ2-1	TGCAGTGCTAGAGATAGAGGTAGCAGCTCCTACAATGAGCAGTTCTTC	CSARDRGSSSYNEQFF
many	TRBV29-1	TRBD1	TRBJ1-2	TGCAGCGTGGGGGACAGCCAAGGCAGGGACTACACCTTC	CSVGDSQGRDYTF
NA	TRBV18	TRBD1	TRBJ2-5	TGTGCCAGCTCACCACCCGGGACAGGGACCCAGTACTTC	CASSPPGTGTQYF
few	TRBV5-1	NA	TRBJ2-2	TGCGCCAGCAGCTACGACGGGAACACCGGGGAGCTGTTTTTT	CASSYDGNTGELFF
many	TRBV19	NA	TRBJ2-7	TGTGCCAGTACTCCCCGGGGTACGCCCTTCTCCTACGAGCAGTACTTC	CASTPRGTPFSYEQYF
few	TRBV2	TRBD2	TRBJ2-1	TGTGCCAGCAGCCGGACTAGCGAAGAGGATGAGCAGTTCTTC	CASSRTSEEDEQFF
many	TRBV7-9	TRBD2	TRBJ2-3	TGTGCCAGCAGCTTACTAGCGGGTTCACCCACAGATACGCAGTATTTT	CASSLLAGSPTDTQYF
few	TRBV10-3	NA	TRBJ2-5	TGTGCCATCAGTGTTTCCCCCGAGGAGACCCAGTACTTC	CAISVSPEETQYF
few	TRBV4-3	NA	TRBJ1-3	TGCGCCAGCAGCCAACTATCGACGGGATCTGGAAACACCATATATTTT	CASSQLSTGSGNTIYF
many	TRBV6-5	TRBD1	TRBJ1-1	TGTGCCAGCAGTGACAGGGTTGACACTGAAGCTTTCTTT	CASSDRVDTEAFF
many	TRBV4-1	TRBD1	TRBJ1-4	TGCGCCAGCAGCCCCCGTTCCGGGACAGGGGCCTTAATGAAGAAACTGTTTTTT	CASSPRSGTGALMKKLFF
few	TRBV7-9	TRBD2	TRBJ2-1	TGTGCCAGCAGCTCCCTGGGCCGCGGGAGTAATGAGCAGTTCTTC	CASSSLGRGSNEQFF
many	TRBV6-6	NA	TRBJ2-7	TGTGCCAGCACCCTGGACGAGGCCGACGAGCAGTACTTC	CASTLDEADEQYF
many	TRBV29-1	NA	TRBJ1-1	TGCAGCGTTGATGGTCCTGGCTTGAACACTGAAGCTTTCTTT	CSVDGPGLNTEAFF
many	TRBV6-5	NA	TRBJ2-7	TGTGCCAGCAGTTGGGTGGGCGAGCAGTACTTC	CASSWVGEQYF
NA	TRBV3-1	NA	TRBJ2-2	TGTGCCAGCAGCCAAGATTCTGCCGGGGAGCTGTTTTTT	CASSQDSAGELFF
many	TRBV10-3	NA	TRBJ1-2	TGTGCCATCGGGGGAGGGGAATTGGACTATGGCTACACCTTC	CAIGGGELDYGYTF
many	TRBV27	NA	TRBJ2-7	TGTGCCAGCAGTCCTAGCGGTGGGGACAGAACCTACGAGCAGTACTTC	CASSPSGGDRTYEQYF
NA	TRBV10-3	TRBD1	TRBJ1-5	TGTGCCATCAGTGCTCAGGGGGCGGATCAGCCCCAGCATTTT	CAISAQGADQPQHF
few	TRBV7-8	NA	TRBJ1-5	TGTGCCAGCAGCTCTTATGGGCAGCCCCAGCATTTT	CASSSYGQPQHF
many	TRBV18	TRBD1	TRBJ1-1	TGTGCCAGCTCACCACCGCGGACAGGGGGCACCACTGAAGCTTTCTTT	CASSPPRTGGTTEAFF
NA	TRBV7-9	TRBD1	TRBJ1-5	TGTGCCAGCAGCTTAGGGACAGGGAAACAGCCCCAGCATTTT	CASSLGTGKQPQHF
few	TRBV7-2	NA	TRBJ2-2	TGTGCCAGCAGCTCCTCGACTAGTCCCCGCACCGGGGAGCTGTTTTTT	CASSSSTSPRTGELFF
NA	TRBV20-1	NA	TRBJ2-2	TGCAGTGCTCCCGCTGGGCCCGGGGAGCTGTTTTTT	CSAPAGPGELFF
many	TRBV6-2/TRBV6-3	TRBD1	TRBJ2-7	TGTGCCAGCAGTTACGGTTCGGGACAGACAACCTACGAGCAGTACTTC	CASSYGSGQTTYEQYF
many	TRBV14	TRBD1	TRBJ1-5	TGTGCCAGCAGCCAAGAATGGAGACAGGGTATCTTCTTGGGGTTTAGGGCTAACAATCAGCCCCAGCATTTT	CASSQEWRQGIFLGFRANNQPQHF
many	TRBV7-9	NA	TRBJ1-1	TGTGCCAGCAGCTTAGAGACAGATGAAGCTTTCTTT	CASSLETDEAFF
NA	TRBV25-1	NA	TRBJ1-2	TGTGCCAGCAGTAACCCGGGGGACTATGGCTACACCTTC	CASSNPGDYGYTF